This T cell receptor (beta chain) stems from a study of cytomegalovirus exposure and HLA in healthy donors listed by TCRdb under 2017. Looking at the study overall: In an earlier analysis of approximately 640 of the donors, under 300 Gb of sequence data and 95 million to 130 million unique TCR beta sequences from about 190 million T cells were reported. Approximately 300 gigabases of sequencing data and roughly 80 million unique TCR sequences made up an early release that covered about 640 HLA-typed donors. The genetic ancestry cluster associated with self-reported Caucasian donors included about 81% of the roughly 380 genotyped donors. The study aimed to test whether cataloging public T cell receptors could reveal signatures of past pathogen exposure. Using immunosequencing, the study profiled T cell repertoires from 500 to 800 subjects and related those repertoires to cytomegalovirus serostatus. In addition to the first cohort of 500 to 850 subjects, a separate validation cohort of approximately 130 different subjects was used. The study combined high-throughput TCR immunosequencing, statistical association of individual TCRs with disease status, and machine learning to predict cytomegalovirus infection status. In a later analysis, previously published TCR beta repertoires from about 640 donors were re-analyzed and high-resolution HLA genotyping was added so that TCR occurrence patterns could be studied. The later analysis used no new phenotypic data to find candidate immune exposures, relying instead on TCR beta sequences and their occurrence across donors. An earlier analysis of several hundred of the donors applied high-throughput TCR beta sequencing to assess whether each TCR beta V gene segment acted as functional or pseudogenic. Donor age, sex, ethnicity and CMV serostatus were compiled together with the repertoire data. A later genetic analysis used genome-wide SNP genotypes for about 60% of the roughly 700 donors, treating that subset as a discovery cohort. All discovery cohort repertoires had been generated on a single sequencing platform. Both class I and class II loci were covered by HLA typing, at four-digit resolution. Typing coverage varied by locus: about 620-630 donors for A, B, C, DRB1 and DQB1; approximately 500 for DQA1; 600 to 610 for DPA1; roughly 450 for DPB1. Four to six DR-DQ haplotypes were handled as single units for association and clustering, since linkage in the cohort was strong. On average, roughly 240,000 unique TCR beta nucleotide sequences were sequenced per donor among 350 to 400 genotyped donors of the cohort, with roughly 18% of those sequences being non-productive.

According to the germline V gene, CDR1 reads LGHNT and CDR2 reads FRNRAP. Trimming leaves V shorter by 4 bases and J shorter by 12 bases, with the junction holding 11 bases beyond the gene matches. CDR3 length: 15 amino acids, cysteine to phenylalanine. The sequence is cut down to CDR3 DNA, 45 bases in frame from base 1. General study outcomes and caveats: A later analysis associated some 17,000 TCR beta sequences with specific HLA alleles at a false discovery rate of 0.05. A few of the identified cytomegalovirus-associated TCR beta chains were confirmed in vitro to be specific for cytomegalovirus antigens. The study gave a list of 150 to 200 TCR beta chains associated with cytomegalovirus. Most TCR sequences were observed very rarely across donors, whereas some public TCRs were present in many individuals. In an earlier analysis of about 600 of the donors, most TCR beta V segments appeared in productive rearrangements about 87% or about 30% of the time, broadly matching IMGT annotations. In a later analysis, TCR association rates were found to vary across HLA loci, with the most associated TCRs seen for DRB1 alleles and the fewest for HLA-C alleles. Assigning TCR associations to individual alleles was difficult when HLA alleles, especially DR and DQ, strongly co-occurred. Correlated functional status among segregating V segments might reflect linkage disequilibrium, but an unknown experimental factor could not be ruled out. A group of highly shared sequence variants was considered likely to be a technical artifact of the sequencing pipeline. Because counts were too low, seventeen rarely observed V segments, including chromosome 9 orphons, were excluded from the earlier analysis of a few hundred of the donors. An association between a missense DCLRE1C variant and V-gene and J-gene trimming of TCR beta chains was found in a later genetic analysis and replicated in an independent cohort. The only immune exposure information available for the cohort was CMV serostatus. Because the 87-base-pair reads could not distinguish some IMGT-functional V segments, including TRBV6-2 and TRBV6-3, those segments were excluded. A further reported finding was that TCR beta sequences accurately predicted the HLA-A and HLA-B alleles for most subjects in the first cohort. Because some donors lacked HLA typing at each locus, the association tests relied only on the typed subset. In a later analysis, several top co-occurrence clusters were reported to appear linked to parvovirus B19, influenza, CMV and Epstein-Barr virus. This cohort had only TCR beta chains sequenced, and the lack of alpha or paired-chain data limited which features could be detected. Most CMV-associated TCR beta chains appeared to be HLA-restricted in a later analysis, and the HLA associations seemed to be driven largely by CMV exposure. The authors suggested that the approach could potentially be generalized to other disease states and immunological phenotypes. Roughly uniform sequencing depth across donors was assumed in presence/absence analyses, although this assumption may not hold. In a later genetic analysis, fewer N-insertions in productive TCRs were reported among donors in an Asian-associated ancestry cluster than the 666-donor mean. Compared with equally common non-associated chains, HLA-associated TCR beta chains in a later analysis were more clonally expanded and had lower generation probabilities. The classifier was reported to diagnose cytomegalovirus status with high specificity and sensitivity in both the original and validation cohorts.

Library method: the immunoSEQ multiplex PCR assay. For the multiplex PCR, a mixture combining 60 forward primers for TCR Vbeta segments and 13 reverse primers for TCR Jbeta segments was used. The CDR3 region of rearranged TCR beta genes was amplified from genomic DNA with a multiplex PCR assay. The Illumina HiSeq System was used to sequence the amplified TCR beta libraries as 87-base-pair reads. The authors' analysis ran thus. In a later analysis, approximately 74 million unique TCR beta chains were counted across the 500 to 700 repertoires, and about 10 million of these chains were shared by at least two donors. A nearest-neighbor algorithm error-corrected the raw reads and collapsed the reads into unique sequences, merging closely related sequences to remove PCR and sequencing errors. CDR3 sequences were aligned to IMGT reference sequences to assign V, D and J gene segments. Each retained sequence needed at least a six-nucleotide match to both a V gene segment and a J gene segment. Rearrangements were called productive when the CDR3 lacked stop codons and stayed in frame with V and J; all others were non-productive. Following IMGT convention, CDR3 was defined as the stretch from the second conserved V-encoded cysteine to the conserved J-encoded phenylalanine. Sequences without an unambiguous match to a single V gene segment were excluded from the earlier analysis of about 600 of the donors. In an earlier analysis of around 590 of the donors, a V segment was called functional when productive rearrangements were above 56.7%, and segregating when the standard deviation between donors exceeded 5%. A statistical classification framework was developed to diagnose cytomegalovirus status using the catalog of TCR beta chain sequences. In a later analysis, V and J genes were assigned by comparing TCR nucleotide sequences against IMGT/GENE-DB human TR gene sequences. A later analysis assigned CDR3 sequences and most-parsimonious VDJ recombination scenarios with the TCRdist pipeline. In a later analysis, each TCR beta chain was defined by its CDR3 amino acid sequence together with its V-gene family, and reads lacking a unique V-gene family were excluded. A later analysis removed several hundred highly shared, low-generation-probability nucleotide sequences to deal with suspected cross-contamination and a sequencing artifact. In a later analysis, a clonal expansion index was calculated for each public chain from normalized within-repertoire ranks of inferred template counts. In a later analysis, generation probabilities were computed with a VDJ recombination model fitted to out-of-frame rearrangements, and the resulting probabilities were checked against IGoR. A later analysis scored TCR-TCR, TCR-HLA and TCR-CMV co-occurrence with hypergeometric tests, applying a repertoire-size bias correction to TCR pairs. A later analysis estimated false discovery rates by permuting HLA or CMV assignments 20 times. A later analysis grouped co-occurring TCRs with DBSCAN, adding TCRdist sequence similarity when clustering within HLA-allele-positive subsets. Repertoires with fewer than 30,000 or more than 120,000 public chains, plus five repertoires with anomalous nucleotide sharing, were excluded from co-occurrence clustering. This is the immuneACCESS table as TCRdb keeps it, with only in-frame sequences that have V and J called. A part of the clones is gone; compared with another copy, unresolved V genes explain less than half, and the rest is unexplained. That table supplies the V and J calls and clone size; D and trimming were determined from the DNA. Here the sample has approximately 180,000 clones; about four fifths occur a single time. The top ten clones comprise 1.1% of the sample.

The cohort consisted of some 730 healthy bone marrow donors. At the time of sampling, every cohort member was nominally healthy, though immune exposures that went unrecorded were likely present. The donor was CMV seronegative and was included in the group of 352 seronegative cohort members. A peripheral blood sample was collected from each donor, and TCR beta sequencing was performed on peripheral blood mononuclear cells. The Qiagen DNeasy Blood Extraction Kit was used to extract genomic DNA from the blood cell samples. Of note for this clone: The antigen this receptor binds is unknown. No much larger clone is present one base from it, and per-base qualities are unavailable.

The sequenced sample was PBMCs. The sequence is built from TRBV12-5 and TRBJ2-1; 11 middle bases align to TRBD2. The sequence came from a woman aged 35 to 49 in good health and CMV-seronegative. The nucleotide sequence reads TGTGCTAGTGGTTCTTTAGCGGGAGGGCCGCAGAGGCAGTTCTTC. Translated, this is CASGSLAGGPQRQFF. Joined to the reference TRBV12-5 and TRBJ2-1 proteins, this CDR3 gives the full variable domain: DARVTQTPRHKVTEMGQEVTMRCQPILGHNTVFWYRQTMMQGLELLAYFRNRAPLDDSGMPKDRFSAEMPDATLATLKIQPSEPRDSAVYFCASGSLAGGPQRQFFGPGTRLTVL.